The 2 T cell receptor beta chains given below trace back to one sample, sequenced in a study of T cell responses to AZD1222 COVID-19 vaccine. Assay used: immunoSEQ multiplex PCR; TCRdb lists only in-frame clones, some missing. The table records 110,000 or so clones, about 91% of them present only once. Sample: peripheral blood, taken 28 days after the second AZD1222 dose. Source of these receptors: an adult who received the AZD1222 COVID-19 vaccine.

V gene TRBV2 combines with J gene TRBJ2-5; 7 bases are shared with TRBD2. The trim removed 8 bases at V and 3 bases at J, leaving 9 bases unmatched. The CDR3 is 14 residues long. CDR1 is SNHLY and CDR2 is FYNNEI in the germline V gene. CDR3 region: CASAAGTTKETQYF. The CDR3 bases are TGTGCCAGCGCTGCCGGGACTACCAAAGAGACCCAGTACTTC.

This chain connects TRBV7-2 to TRBJ2-3; TRBD2 matches 15 bases. The V gene's germline CDR1 is SGHTA and CDR2 FQGNSA. The CDR3 has 19 amino acids. After removal of 4 bases from V and 0 bases from J, the junction contained 8 bases not matched to a gene. The CDR3 nucleotides are TGTGCCAGCAGCTCGGGACTAGCGGGGGGTGGGACTAGCACAGATACGCAGTATTTT. Protein: CASSSGLAGGGTSTDTQYF.